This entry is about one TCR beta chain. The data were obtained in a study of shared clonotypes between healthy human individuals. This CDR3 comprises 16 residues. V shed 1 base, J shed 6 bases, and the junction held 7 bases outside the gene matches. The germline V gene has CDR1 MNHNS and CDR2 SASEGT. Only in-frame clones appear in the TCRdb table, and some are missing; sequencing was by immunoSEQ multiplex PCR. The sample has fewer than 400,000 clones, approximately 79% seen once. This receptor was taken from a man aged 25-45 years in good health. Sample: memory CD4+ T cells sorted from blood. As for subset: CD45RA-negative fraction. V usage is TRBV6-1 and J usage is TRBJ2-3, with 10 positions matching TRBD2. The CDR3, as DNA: TGTGCCAGCAGTGAAGAGTTAGCGGGAGGTCCCGATACGCAGTATTTT. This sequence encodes CASSEELAGGPDTQYF.